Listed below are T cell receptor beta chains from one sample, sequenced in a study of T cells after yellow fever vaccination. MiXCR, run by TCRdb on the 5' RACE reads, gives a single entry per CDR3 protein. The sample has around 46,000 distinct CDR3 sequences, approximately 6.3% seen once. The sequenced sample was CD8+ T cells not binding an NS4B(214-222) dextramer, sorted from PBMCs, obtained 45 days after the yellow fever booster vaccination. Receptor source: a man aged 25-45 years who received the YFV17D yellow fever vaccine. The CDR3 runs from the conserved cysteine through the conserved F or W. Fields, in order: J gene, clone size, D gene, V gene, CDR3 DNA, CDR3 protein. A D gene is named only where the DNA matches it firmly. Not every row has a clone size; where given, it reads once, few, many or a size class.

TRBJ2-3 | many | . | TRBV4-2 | TGTGCCAGCATGATTCCGGGAAGCACAGATACGCAGTATTTT | CASMIPGSTDTQYF
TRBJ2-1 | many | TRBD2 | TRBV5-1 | TGCGCCAGCAGCAACGGACTAGCGGCCTCCCAAGATGAGCAGTTCTTC | CASSNGLAASQDEQFF
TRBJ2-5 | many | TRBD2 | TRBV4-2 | TGTGCCAGCAGCCGTCTTGGAACAATACTAGCGGGGTTCCAAGAGACCCAGTACTTC | CASSRLGTILAGFQETQYF
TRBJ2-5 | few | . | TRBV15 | TGTGCCACCAGCAGAGGGGTGGGGACCCAGTACTTC | CATSRGVGTQYF
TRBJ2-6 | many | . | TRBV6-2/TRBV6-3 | TGTGCCAGCAGCCCCCCGATCTCTGGGGCCAACGTCCTGACTTTC | CASSPPISGANVLTF
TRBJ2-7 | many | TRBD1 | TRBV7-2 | TGTGCCAGCAGCTGGGGGACAGGGGTAGACGAGCAGTACTTC | CASSWGTGVDEQYF
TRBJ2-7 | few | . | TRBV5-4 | TGTGCCAGCCAAGGGACGGCGGGCAACGAGCAGTACTTC | CASQGTAGNEQYF
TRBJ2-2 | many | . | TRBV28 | TGTGCCAGCCTAGACACCGGGGAGCTGTTTTTT | CASLDTGELFF
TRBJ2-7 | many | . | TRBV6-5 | TGTGCCAGCAGACGCAGGGGCTACGAGCAGTACTTC | CASRRRGYEQYF
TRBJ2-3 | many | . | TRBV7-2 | TGTGCCAGCAGCTTAGTTAGGTCAGATACGCAGTATTTT | CASSLVRSDTQYF
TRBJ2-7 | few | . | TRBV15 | TGTGCCACCAGCAGAGATCAAGACATAGGCGGCGAGCAGTACTTC | CATSRDQDIGGEQYF
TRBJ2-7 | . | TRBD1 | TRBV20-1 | TGCAGTGCTGACCGGACAGGGGGAAAGTCCTACGAGCAGTACTTC | CSADRTGGKSYEQYF
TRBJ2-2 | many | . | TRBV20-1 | TGCAGTGCTGGATCAGGCCCCGGGGAGCTGTTTTTT | CSAGSGPGELFF
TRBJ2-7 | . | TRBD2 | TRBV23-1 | TGCGCCAGCAGTCAATCGGGACTAGCGGTGCCCTACGAGCAGTACTTC | CASSQSGLAVPYEQYF
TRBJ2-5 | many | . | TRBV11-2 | TGTGCCAGCAGCTTAGATCGGACAGGAGGGGAGACCCAGTACTTC | CASSLDRTGGETQYF
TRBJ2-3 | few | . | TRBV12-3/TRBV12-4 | TGTGCCAGCAGTTTTGAACCGGTGGATACGCAGTATTTT | CASSFEPVDTQYF
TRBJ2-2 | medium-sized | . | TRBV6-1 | TGTGCCAGCAGTGAAAGGGTTCGACTATTGAACACCGGGGAGCTGTTTTTT | CASSERVRLLNTGELFF
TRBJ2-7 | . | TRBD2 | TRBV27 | TGTGCCAGCAGTGTGGCGGGAGTCAACTACGAGCAGTACTTC | CASSVAGVNYEQYF
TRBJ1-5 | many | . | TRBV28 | TGTGCCAGCAGTTTCCCAAGCAATCAGCCCCAGCATTTT | CASSFPSNQPQHF
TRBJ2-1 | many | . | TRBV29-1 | TGCAGCGTTGAAGGAGGTAGCCCCCCGTTCAATGAGCAGTTCTTC | CSVEGGSPPFNEQFF
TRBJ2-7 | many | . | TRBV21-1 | TGTGCCAGCAGCAAAGAGGTGGGAGAGTACGAGCAGTACTTC | CASSKEVGEYEQYF
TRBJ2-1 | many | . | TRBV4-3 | TGCGCCAGCAGCCAAGATAGTAGCTGGGGTGACAATGAGCAGTTCTTC | CASSQDSSWGDNEQFF